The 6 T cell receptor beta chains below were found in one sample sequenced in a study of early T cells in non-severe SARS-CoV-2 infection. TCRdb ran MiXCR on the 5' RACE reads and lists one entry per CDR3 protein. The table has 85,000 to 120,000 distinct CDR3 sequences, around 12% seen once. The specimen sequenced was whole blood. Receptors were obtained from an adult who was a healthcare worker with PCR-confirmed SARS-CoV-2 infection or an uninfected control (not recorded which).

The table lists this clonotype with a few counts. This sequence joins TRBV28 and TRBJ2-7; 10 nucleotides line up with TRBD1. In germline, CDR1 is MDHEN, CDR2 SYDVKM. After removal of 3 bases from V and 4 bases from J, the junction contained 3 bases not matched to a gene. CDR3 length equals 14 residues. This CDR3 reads CASSFWDRGYEQYF. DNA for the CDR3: TGTGCCAGCAGTTTTTGGGACAGGGGTTACGAGCAGTACTTC.

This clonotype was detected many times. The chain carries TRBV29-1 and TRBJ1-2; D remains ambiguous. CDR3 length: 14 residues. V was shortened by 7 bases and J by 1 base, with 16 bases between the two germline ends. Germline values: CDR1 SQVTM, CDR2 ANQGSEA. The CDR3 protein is CSAPSDSFNYGYTF. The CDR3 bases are TGCAGCGCCCCCTCGGACTCTTTTAACTATGGCTACACCTTC.

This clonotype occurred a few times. CDR3: CASSEGASGSNEQFF. The CDR3 coding sequence is TGTGCCAGCAGTGAAGGGGCTAGCGGGAGTAATGAGCAGTTCTTC. The chain carries TRBV6-4 and TRBJ2-1, with TRBD2 matching 10 bases. The germline V gene has CDR1 MRHNA and CDR2 SNTAGT. CDR3 size: 15 residues. V trimming: 3 bases; J trimming: 7 bases; junction bases outside the gene matches: 6.

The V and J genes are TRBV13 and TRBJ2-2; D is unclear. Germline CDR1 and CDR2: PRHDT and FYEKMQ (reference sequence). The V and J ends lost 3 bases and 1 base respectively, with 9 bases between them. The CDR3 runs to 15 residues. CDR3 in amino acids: CASSLGNRNTGELFF. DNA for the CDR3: TGTGCCAGCAGCTTGGGAAATAGGAACACCGGGGAGCTGTTTTTT.

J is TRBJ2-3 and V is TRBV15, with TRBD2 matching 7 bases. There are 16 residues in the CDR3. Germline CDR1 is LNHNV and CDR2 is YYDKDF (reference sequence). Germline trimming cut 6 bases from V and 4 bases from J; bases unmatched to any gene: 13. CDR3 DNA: TGTGCCACCAGTGGCCTCAGCGGGGCCAACTCAGATACGCAGTATTTT. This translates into CATSGLSGANSDTQYF.

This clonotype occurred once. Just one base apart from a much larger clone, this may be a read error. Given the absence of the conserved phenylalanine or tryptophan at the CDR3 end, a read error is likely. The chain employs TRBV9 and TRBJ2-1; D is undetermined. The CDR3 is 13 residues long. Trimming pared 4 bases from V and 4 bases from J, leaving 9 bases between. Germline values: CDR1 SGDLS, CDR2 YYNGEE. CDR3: CASSPTNYNEQFS. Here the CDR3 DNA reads TGTGCCAGCAGCCCAACCAATTACAATGAGCAGTTCTCC.